These 25 T cell receptor beta chains share one sample of origin, sequenced in a study of blood T cell repertoires in COVID-19. Sequencing was performed with immunoSEQ multiplex PCR; in TCRdb, only in-frame clones are kept and a portion is missing. The table includes 110,000 to 150,000 clones, about 80% detected once. The sample consisted of PBMCs or T cells enriched from blood (not recorded which). These receptors originate from a young woman who had been exposed to COVID-19.

This chain connects TRBV7-8 to TRBJ1-1; TRBD1 matches 7 bases. Per germline, CDR1 SGHVS and CDR2 FQNEAQ. Unmatched junction bases numbered 7, after V lost 5 bases and J lost 1 base. The CDR3 spans 15 residues. This chain's CDR3 is CASSLNRGGNTEAFF. Here the CDR3 DNA reads TGTGCCAGCAGCCTGAACAGGGGCGGGAACACTGAAGCTTTCTTT.

The J gene is TRBJ1-2, the V gene TRBV18; TRBD1 aligns across 7 bases. The CDR3 has 14 residues. Germline V gene lookup returns CDR1 KGHSH and CDR2 LQKENI. V lost 3 bases and J lost 3; bases outside the gene matches: 4. CDR3 sequence (DNA): TGTGCCAGCTCACCCACAGGGGAGTACTATGGCTACACCTTC. The encoded protein is CASSPTGEYYGYTF.

The chain has TRBV25-1 and TRBJ1-2; 10 nucleotides match TRBD1. This CDR3 region has 13 residues. The trim removed 8 bases at V and 6 bases at J, leaving 6 bases unmatched. The germline V gene encodes CDR1 MGHDK and CDR2 SYGVNS. CDR3 protein: CASSTGTGDGYTF. Written as DNA, the CDR3 is TGTGCCAGCTCCACCGGGACAGGGGATGGCTACACCTTC.

The rearrangement links TRBV7-2 to TRBJ2-5, with 8 bases fitting TRBD2. This CDR3 has 13 amino acids. V was clipped by 5 bases and J by 7 bases; unmatched bases: 6. The germline V gene encodes CDR1 SGHTA and CDR2 FQGNSA. This chain's CDR3 is CASSPLLAATQYF. The DNA of the CDR3 is TGTGCCAGCAGCCCACTACTAGCGGCGACCCAGTACTTC.

This chain uses TRBV9 with TRBJ2-7; a possible D gene is TRBD1 (5 bases). This CDR3 comprises 15 residues. Germline V gene sequence: CDR1 SGDLS, CDR2 YYNGEE. Trimming stripped 0 bases from V and 3 bases from J, with 13 bases between. DNA of the CDR3: TGTGCCAGCAGCGTAGCTGGGGCAGGGATCTACGAGCAGTACTTC. It translates to CASSVAGAGIYEQYF.

The chain couples TRBV15 to TRBJ2-1, with 7 bases identical to TRBD1. CDR1 is LNHNV and CDR2 is YYDKDF in the germline V gene (reference sequence). CDR3 length: 12 amino acids. The V segment lost 11 bases and the J segment 1 base; nucleotides outside the gene matches: 2. CDR3 nucleotides: TGTGCCTCACAGGGGTCCTACAATGAGCAGTTCTTC. This gives the protein CASQGSYNEQFF. Full variable domain (remainder filled in from reference TRBV15 and TRBJ2-1): DAMVIQNPRYQVTQFGKPVTLSCSQTLNHNVMYWYQQKSSQAPKLLFHYYDKDFNNEADTPDNFQSRRPNTSFCFLDIRSPGLGDTAMYLCASQGSYNEQFFGPGTRLTVL.

The chain has TRBV7-8 and TRBJ1-4; weak D call: TRBD1 (5 bases). Germline V gene lookup returns CDR1 SGHVS and CDR2 FQNEAQ. V was trimmed by 5 bases and J by 4 bases, leaving 17 bases between them. The CDR3 contains 16 residues. The CDR3 sequence: CASSPRQGKGNEKLFF. The CDR3 DNA follows: TGTGCCAGCAGCCCGCGGCAGGGAAAGGGTAATGAAAAACTGTTTTTT.

The chain combines TRBV19 with TRBJ2-3, with TRBD2 matching over 9 bases. This CDR3 has 17 residues. V shed 1 base and J 2 bases; nucleotides not matched to a gene: 7. Looked up from germline, CDR1 is LNHDA and CDR2 is SQIVND (reference sequence). In nucleotides, the CDR3 is TGTGCCAGTAGTATAGTGGGGCTAGCGGGATACACAGATACGCAGTATTTT. It codes for CASSIVGLAGYTDTQYF.

The J gene is TRBJ2-5, the V gene TRBV19, with 8 bases lining up with TRBD2. The CDR3 sequence is 15 residues long. The V segment lost 6 bases and the J segment 2 bases; nucleotides outside the gene matches: 8. Per germline, CDR1 LNHDA and CDR2 SQIVND (reference sequence). CDR3 DNA: TGTGCCAGTAGATGGTCCGGGACTAGGCAAGAGACCCAGTACTTC. Protein sequence: CASRWSGTRQETQYF.

V is TRBV27 and J is TRBJ2-7; possible D gene TRBD1, 6 bases. The CDR3 is 14 residues long. Trimming shortened V by 3 bases and J by 12 bases, and 21 bases separated the two germline ends. Germline assignment: CDR1 MNHEY and CDR2 SMNVEV (reference sequence). Written as DNA, the CDR3 is TGTGCCAGCAGTTTCGTCGGTGGGGGCGAGGTAATGTACTTC. Its translation is CASSFVGGGEVMYF.

This clone was detected only once. The V call is TRBV5-5, the J call TRBJ1-4; D gene unclear. There are 14 residues in the CDR3. The V gene lost 1 base and the J gene lost 8 bases, with 12 bases spanning the gap. CDR1 is SGHKS, CDR2 YYEKEE, per germline (reference sequence). Here the CDR3 DNA reads TGTGCCAGCAGCTTGACCCCGGGAAACGAAAAACTGTTTTTT. Its translation is CASSLTPGNEKLFF.

The J gene is TRBJ1-2, the V gene TRBV7-9, with 7 bases identical to TRBD1. V was pared by 5 bases and J by 3 bases, with 12 bases of the junction left unmatched. Germline lookup yields CDR1 SEHNR and CDR2 FQNEAQ (reference sequence). This CDR3 is 16 amino acids long. The chain's CDR3 is CASSPRQGKEDYGYTF. DNA for the CDR3: TGTGCCAGCAGCCCTAGACAGGGAAAGGAGGACTATGGCTACACCTTC.

The V and J genes are TRBV28 and TRBJ1-6; D is ambiguous. Germline assignment: CDR1 MDHEN and CDR2 SYDVKM. V shed 5 bases and J shed 0 bases, with 11 bases lying between them. The CDR3 contains 16 residues. This chain's CDR3 is CASSPPGSSYNSPLHF. The CDR3 coding sequence is TGTGCCAGCAGTCCACCGGGGAGCTCCTATAATTCACCCCTCCACTTT.

CDR3 DNA sequence: TGTGCTAGTGGCGGTCAAAGCTCCTACGAGCAGTACTTC. Amino acids: CASGGQSSYEQYF. The chain uses TRBV12-5 and TRBJ2-7, with D unresolved. Germline values: CDR1 LGHNT, CDR2 FRNRAP. V was pared by 6 bases and J by 0 bases, with 9 bases between. This CDR3 is built from 13 residues.

V is TRBV4-3 and J is TRBJ1-5; no reliable D call. CDR1 LGHNA and CDR2 YSLEER come from the germline V gene. This CDR3 is built from 15 residues. The V end lost 0 bases, the J end lost 0 bases, and 6 bases lay between the germline ends. The CDR3 DNA sequence: TGCGCCAGCAGCCAAGAGAGGTATAGCAATCAGCCCCAGCATTTT. It translates to CASSQERYSNQPQHF.

The chain employs TRBV9 and TRBJ1-6; D is perhaps TRBD1 (5 bases). The CDR3 runs to 15 residues. Trimming removed 0 bases at V and 7 bases at J, with 11 bases between. The germline V gene encodes CDR1 SGDLS and CDR2 YYNGEE. CDR3 region: CASSVEGLGNSPLHF. The CDR3 DNA follows: TGTGCCAGCAGCGTAGAGGGACTTGGCAATTCACCCCTCCACTTT. The full variable domain, in which reference TRBV9 and TRBJ1-6 provide the parts outside the CDR3, is DSGVTQTPKHLITATGQRVTLRCSPRSGDLSVYWYQQSLDQGLQFLIQYYNGEERAKGNILERFSAQQFPDLHSELNLSSLELGDSALYFCASSVEGLGNSPLHFGNGTRLTVT.

The chain uses TRBV10-2 and TRBJ1-1; 8 nucleotides line up with TRBD1. The CDR3 contains 13 residues. V was pared by 6 bases and J by 5 bases, with 5 bases of the junction left unmatched. Germline loops: CDR1 WSHSY, CDR2 SAAADI. The CDR3 protein is CASREQGGTEAFF. CDR3 nucleotides: TGCGCCAGCAGGGAACAGGGGGGGACTGAAGCTTTCTTT.

This rearrangement joins TRBV28 to TRBJ1-1, with TRBD1 identical over 7 bases. CDR3 size: 14 residues. CDR1 is MDHEN and CDR2 is SYDVKM in the germline V gene. Losses at the gene ends were 8 bases for V and 5 bases for J; bases not matched to a gene: 11. The CDR3 region is CASGGDRARTEAFF. The CDR3 DNA is TGTGCCAGCGGTGGAGACAGGGCTAGAACTGAAGCTTTCTTT.

This chain connects TRBV11-2 to TRBJ2-1; no definite D call. This CDR3 region has 14 residues. V lost 7 bases and J 9 bases, leaving 19 bases between the germline ends. The V gene's germline CDR1 is SGHAT and CDR2 FQNNGV. CDR3 coding DNA: TGTGCCAGCATCCGTTCCGTTCGCGGCACTGAGCAGTTCTTC. Translating it yields CASIRSVRGTEQFF.

The J gene is TRBJ2-7, the V gene TRBV7-3; tentative D call: TRBD2 (5 bases). The V and J ends lost 5 bases and 0 bases respectively, with 17 bases between them. Germline CDR1 and CDR2: SGHTA and FQGTGA. The CDR3 is 16 residues long. The CDR3 nucleotides read TGTGCCAGCAGCGCCCCCCCAAGCGGCAACTCCTACGAGCAGTACTTC. It translates to CASSAPPSGNSYEQYF.

The chain couples TRBV19 to TRBJ1-3; D might be TRBD1 (5 bases). Germline loops: CDR1 LNHDA, CDR2 SQIVND (reference sequence). V lost 6 bases to trimming and J lost 4 bases, with 16 bases between them. This CDR3 region has 15 residues. The CDR3 reads CASSTQGGSGNTIYF. In DNA, the CDR3 is TGTGCCAGTAGCACTCAGGGAGGCTCCGGAAACACCATATATTTT.

The V and J genes are TRBV27 and TRBJ1-2; D may be TRBD1 (6 bases). The CDR3 contains 15 residues. Germline loops: CDR1 MNHEY, CDR2 SMNVEV (reference sequence). Trimming pared 10 bases from V and 4 bases from J, leaving 22 bases between. The CDR3 sequence is CATKSTGNPFYGYTF. CDR3 in DNA: TGTGCCACCAAATCGACAGGCAATCCCTTCTATGGCTACACCTTC.

This chain connects TRBV28 to TRBJ1-2, with D hard to call. V lost 1 base to trimming and J lost 2 bases, with 8 bases between them. Germline V gene sequence: CDR1 MDHEN, CDR2 SYDVKM. CDR3 length: 14 residues. The CDR3 spells CASSLSSGNYGYTF. CDR3 sequence (DNA): TGTGCCAGCAGTTTATCCAGCGGCAACTATGGCTACACCTTC.

V is TRBV19 and J is TRBJ2-1; TRBD2 aligns across 10 bases. Germline CDR1 reads LNHDA; CDR2 reads SQIVND (reference sequence). With 1 base clipped from V and 7 bases from J, the junction kept 7 bases outside the gene matches. CDR3 size: 16 residues. CDR3: CASSIVSSGRGNEQFF. Written as DNA, the CDR3 is TGTGCCAGTAGTATAGTTTCCAGCGGGAGGGGTAATGAGCAGTTCTTC.

V is TRBV6-5 and J is TRBJ2-1; 9 bases fit TRBD2. V shed 6 bases, J shed 8 bases, and the junction held 8 bases outside the gene matches. Germline V gene data show CDR1 as MNHEY and CDR2 as SVGAGI. This CDR3 is 14 amino acids long. This CDR3 is CASSPAGLADEQFF. In DNA, the CDR3 is TGTGCCAGCAGCCCAGCGGGACTAGCAGATGAGCAGTTCTTC.